This T cell receptor (beta chain) comes out of a study of regulatory T cells in long-lasting Graves disease. General study findings and limits: When disease was persistent, TRBV28, TRBJ1-2 and TRBJ2-5 were the favored segments.

This clonotype came up a few times. Antigen unknown. Germline V lookup: CDR1 MGHRA, CDR2 YSYEKL. The length of the CDR3 is 15 residues. The junction had 7 bases not matched to a gene; V was cut back by 5 bases and J by 9 bases. The sample's time point: newly diagnosed GD, antithyroid drugs for less than 3 months. PBMCs were the source of the RNA used for TCR sequencing. Through Arm-PCR of CDR3 regions and iRepertoire HTBI primers, TCR beta libraries were built. TCRdb analysed the multiplex PCR reads with MiXCR anew, one entry per CDR3 protein. Here the sample spans 450,000 to 600,000 distinct CDR3 sequences, about 17% being singletons. The same sample was also studied in work on T cells in Graves' hyperthyroidism and ophthalmopathy.

The material sequenced was peripheral blood mononuclear cells (PBMCs), taken at new diagnosis, from a patient treated with antithyroid drugs. V gene TRBV4-1 combines with J gene TRBJ2-1, with 13 bases lining up with TRBD2. The clonotype originates from a man in his forties or fifties with Graves disease. CDR3: CASSDGTSGAGEQFF. In DNA, the CDR3 is TGCGCCAGCAGCGACGGGACTAGCGGGGCCGGTGAGCAGTTCTTC.